The T cell receptor beta chain described here comes from a study of blood T cells in healthy people across ages. Findings of the study overall: Older age went with lower TCR beta diversity per million T cells, in a roughly linear way. There was a strong correlation between TCR beta diversity and naive T cell percentage. The donors' CMV status was not determined, possibly confounding changes in expanded clonotypes.

The use of a sample-barcoded 5' primer and a J-beta primer mix characterized a second PCR of roughly 6 to 11 cycles. Every cDNA molecule carried a tag from a template-switch adaptor bearing 12 random nucleotides. TCRdb used MiXCR to reprocess the 5' RACE reads, holding one entry per CDR3 protein. Of fewer than 800,000 distinct CDR3 sequences in the sample, about 21% are singletons; the top ten hold roughly 3.7%. This clonotype was seen many times. Antigen unknown. The V gene lost 3 bases and the J gene lost 5 bases, with 7 bases spanning the gap. CDR3 size: 12 residues. The clonotype comes from a man between 65 and 79 years old in good health. The chain couples TRBV12-3 or TRBV12-4 to TRBJ1-2; D is possibly TRBD1 (5 bases). The source material was blood. The CDR3 loop reads CASSFWGYGYTF. CDR3 DNA: TGTGCCAGCAGTTTCTGGGGGTATGGCTACACCTTC.